This T cell receptor (beta chain) originates from a study of blood T cell repertoires in COVID-19. In the authors' workflow: Using reference gene primer amplification, nucleated cell counts were estimated. Profiling relied on immunoSEQ multiplex PCR, and the TCRdb table lists in-frame clones only, not all of them. The V and J calls and clone size are taken from that table; D and trimming were inferred from the DNA. The sample consists of roughly 100,000 clones, roughly 90% of them appearing once. Germline V gene data show CDR1 as LNHDA and CDR2 as SQIVND (reference sequence). This CDR3 has 14 amino acids. V was pared by 8 bases and J by 4 bases, with 17 bases between.

This TCR derives from a human donor with COVID-19, enrolled during active disease. The donor label of this sample is uncertain. The sequencing sample was made of peripheral blood. The chain employs TRBV19 and TRBJ2-5; the D gene is possibly TRBD1 (5 bases). This chain's CDR3 is CASAVGLGRETQYF. CDR3 nucleotide sequence: TGTGCCAGTGCCGTGGGATTGGGGCGAGAGACCCAGTACTTC.